This T cell receptor (beta chain) was observed in a study of Ad26.COV2.S vaccination and SARS-CoV-2 variants. Study-wide results and limits: Vaccine recipients posted higher spike-specific TCR breadth than their placebo counterparts.

The protocol was immunoSEQ multiplex PCR, while the TCRdb copy is restricted to in-frame clones and leaves out a portion. The sample records approximately 150,000 clones, roughly 88% being singletons. Of note for this clone: Its antigen is currently unknown.

Germline lookup yields CDR1 LGHNA and CDR2 YSLEER. Trimming removed 0 bases at V and 4 bases at J, with 12 bases between. The CDR3 has 15 amino acids. The sample was peripheral blood, taken after recovery from COVID-19. This sequence originates from a human donor who had recovered from COVID-19. This chain connects TRBV4-3 to TRBJ1-2, with D possibly matching TRBD1 (5 bases). The CDR3, as DNA: TGCGCCAGCAGCCAAGATCGGGGGGACGGCTATGGCTACACCTTC. Translating gives CASSQDRGDGYGYTF.